The 12 T cell receptor beta chains presented below share a single source sample, sequenced in a study of CD8 T cells in Susac syndrome. Reverse transcription used roughly 0.45 to 1 ug RNA and random hexamers. TCRdb reprocessed the immunoSEQ multiplex PCR reads with MiXCR, giving one entry per CDR3 protein. The sample lists some 150,000 distinct CDR3 sequences; approximately 96% were seen once. Sequenced: CD4+ T cells from PBMCs. The receptor set was obtained from a human donor with Susac syndrome.

The CDR3 coding sequence is TGTGCCAGCAGCGTAGATGGTCTGTCTAGCGGGGGGCTCTCCTACAATGAGCAGTTCTTC. As protein: CASSVDGLSSGGLSYNEQFF. V and J are TRBV9 and TRBJ2-1; 11 nucleotides line up with TRBD2. J gave up 0 bases and V 0 bases, and 11 bases lay outside the gene matches. The CDR3 runs to 20 residues. Germline CDR1 reads SGDLS; CDR2 reads YYNGEE.

The chain carries TRBV5-1 and TRBJ2-2, with D unclear. Trimming removed 6 bases from V and 4 bases from J, with 16 bases in between. This CDR3 is built from 15 residues. The V gene's germline CDR1 is SGHRS and CDR2 YFSETQ. The CDR3 protein is CASTPSRTFTGELFF. The CDR3 nucleotides read TGCGCCAGCACACCTTCAAGGACCTTCACCGGGGAGCTGTTTTTT.

CDR3 DNA: TGTGCCAGCAGCGTACTACAGGGTCATGGCTACACCTTC. Its translation: CASSVLQGHGYTF. The chain carries TRBV9 and TRBJ1-2; possible D gene TRBD1, 6 bases. Trimming shortened V by 1 base and J by 6 bases, and 10 bases separated the two germline ends. Germline assignment: CDR1 SGDLS and CDR2 YYNGEE. CDR3 length: 13 residues.

V and J are TRBV5-5 and TRBJ1-4; no reliable D call. Germline V gene lookup returns CDR1 SGHKS and CDR2 YYEKEE (reference sequence). The CDR3 is 14 residues long. V lost 0 bases and J 4 bases, leaving 7 bases between the germline ends. The CDR3 region has the DNA TGTGCCAGCAGCTTGGAACCCTATAATGAAAAACTGTTTTTT. This translates into CASSLEPYNEKLFF. The full variable domain, completed using reference TRBV5-5 and TRBJ1-4, is DAGVTQSPTHLIKTRGQQVTLRCSPISGHKSVSWYQQVLGQGPQFIFQYYEKEERGRGNFPDRFSARQFPNYSSELNVNALLLGDSALYLCASSLEPYNEKLFFGSGTQLSVL.

The rearrangement links TRBV4-1 to TRBJ2-1; D unresolved. The CDR3 covers 14 residues. Germline-derived CDR1 and CDR2 are MGHRA and YSYEKL. Trimming cost V 5 bases and J 4 bases, with 12 bases left between them. The CDR3 here is CASSSLRLYNEQFF. Written as DNA, the CDR3 is TGCGCCAGCAGCTCCCTGAGGCTATACAATGAGCAGTTCTTC.

The chain joins TRBV9 to TRBJ2-5; D ambiguous. Germline V gene lookup returns CDR1 SGDLS and CDR2 YYNGEE. This CDR3 has 14 amino acids. Trimming took off 0 bases at V and 0 bases at J, with 6 bases between the two ends. CDR3: CASSVDIYQETQYF. CDR3 coding DNA: TGTGCCAGCAGCGTAGATATATACCAAGAGACCCAGTACTTC.

The chain recombines TRBV11-2 with TRBJ2-3; 8 nucleotides align to TRBD2. Germline CDR1 is SGHAT and CDR2 is FQNNGV. This CDR3 comprises 13 residues. The V segment lost 3 bases and the J segment 14 bases; nucleotides outside the gene matches: 10. The CDR3 bases are TGTGCCAGCAGCTTTATACTAGCGGACCGGCCGTATTTT. Its translation: CASSFILADRPYF.

The J gene is TRBJ2-5, the V gene TRBV20-1; D may match TRBD1 or TRBD2 (5 bases each). With 2 bases removed from V and 1 base from J, the gap between germline ends came to 11 bases. The CDR3 contains 14 residues. In germline, CDR1 is DFQATT, CDR2 SNEGSKA (reference sequence). In nucleotides, the CDR3 is TGCAGTGCTAGACCGGGACGGACCCAAGAGACCCAGTACTTC. Amino acid sequence: CSARPGRTQETQYF.

The count of this clonotype is one. The chain uses TRBV3-1 and TRBJ1-2; D remains unclear. The ends were cut back, 1 base at V and 2 bases at J, with 8 bases in the middle. The CDR3 length is 14 residues. CDR1 and CDR2 from the germline V gene are LGHDT and YNNKEL (reference sequence). The CDR3 region is CASSQGGPNYGYTF. The CDR3, as DNA: TGTGCCAGCAGCCAAGGAGGGCCCAACTATGGCTACACCTTC.

The CDR3 DNA follows: TGTGCCAGCAGCCAAGCCCTTCAGTGGGGAGAGACCCAGTACTTC. Protein: CASSQALQWGETQYF. The chain combines TRBV14 with TRBJ2-5; unclear D gene. This CDR3 is built from 15 residues. CDR1 and CDR2 from the germline V gene are SGHDN and FVKESK. V was pared by 1 base and J by 4 bases, with 13 bases between.

The chain carries TRBV25-1 and TRBJ2-3; D is uncertain. Trimming shortened V by 1 base and J by 0 bases, and 11 bases separated the two germline ends. This CDR3 is built from 16 residues. The germline V gene encodes CDR1 MGHDK and CDR2 SYGVNS. Here the CDR3 reads CASSELVKSSTDTQYF. The CDR3 DNA follows: TGTGCCAGCAGTGAATTGGTAAAGTCTAGCACAGATACGCAGTATTTT. Full variable domain (missing parts from reference TRBV25-1 and TRBJ2-3): EADIYQTPRYLVIGTGKKITLECSQTMGHDKMYWYQQDPGMELHLIHYSYGVNSTEKGDLSSESTVSRIRTEHFPLTLESARPSHTSQYLCASSELVKSSTDTQYFGPGTRLTVL.

The V call is TRBV20-1, the J call TRBJ2-1; no firm D call. V gave up 3 bases and J gave up 6 bases, with 6 bases separating them. Germline V gene lookup returns CDR1 DFQATT and CDR2 SNEGSKA (reference sequence). The CDR3 loop spans 11 amino acids. The CDR3 loop reads CSASIVNEQFF. The CDR3 coding sequence is TGCAGTGCTAGTATCGTCAATGAGCAGTTCTTC.